This passage covers 10 T cell receptor beta chains from one sample sequenced in a study of cytomegalovirus exposure and HLA in healthy donors. The data were produced by immunoSEQ multiplex PCR, yet TCRdb's version contains in-frame clones alone and is incomplete. The sample includes 100,000 to 150,000 clones, 89% of them seen just once. Sequencing was performed on PBMCs. Receptor source: a woman under 30 in good health and CMV-seronegative.

This clone was counted between two and nine times. The chain has TRBV11-1 and TRBJ2-6; 8 nucleotides align to TRBD1. The length of the CDR3 is 15 residues. Germline V gives CDR1 SGHAT, CDR2 FQDESV (reference sequence). With V trimmed by 5 bases and J by 2 bases, 2 bases remained unmatched. The CDR3 nucleotides read TGTGCCAGCAGCGCAGGGGGCCCTGGGGCCAACGTCCTGACTTTC. Translating it yields CASSAGGPGANVLTF.

The chain recombines TRBV9 with TRBJ1-6; no firm D call. The germline V gene encodes CDR1 SGDLS and CDR2 YYNGEE. V was cut by 3 bases and J by 6 bases, with 10 bases left in between. This CDR3 has 14 amino acids. The CDR3 sequence is CASSGRGLNSPLHF. The CDR3 nucleotides are TGTGCCAGCAGCGGTAGAGGGCTTAATTCACCCCTCCACTTT. Full variable domain (remainder filled in from reference TRBV9 and TRBJ1-6): DSGVTQTPKHLITATGQRVTLRCSPRSGDLSVYWYQQSLDQGLQFLIQYYNGEERAKGNILERFSAQQFPDLHSELNLSSLELGDSALYFCASSGRGLNSPLHFGNGTRLTVT.

In this sample, this clone turned up once. This chain joins TRBV5-1 and TRBJ2-3, with 12 bases matching TRBD2. The CDR3 spans 19 residues. Germline trimming cut 2 bases from V and 2 bases from J; bases unmatched to any gene: 12. The germline V gene encodes CDR1 SGHRS and CDR2 YFSETQ. In DNA form, the CDR3 reads TGCGCCAGCAGCTTTTGGCTAGCGGGGGGGCAACCCCTCACAGATACGCAGTATTTT. This encodes CASSFWLAGGQPLTDTQYF.

This clone was observed once. This chain uses TRBV18 with TRBJ1-2; a weak D match, TRBD1 (6 bases). Germline assignment: CDR1 KGHSH and CDR2 LQKENI. V gave up 2 bases and J gave up 4 bases, with 14 bases separating them. This CDR3 is built from 15 residues. The DNA of the CDR3 is TGTGCCAGCTCACCAACTCCGGACAGCCCCTATGGCTACACCTTC. As protein: CASSPTPDSPYGYTF.

J is TRBJ1-1 and V is TRBV6-1; D unresolved. The V end was cut by 2 bases, the J end by 4 bases, with 11 bases between. Germline V gene lookup returns CDR1 MNHNS and CDR2 SASEGT. The CDR3 runs to 14 residues. CDR3: CASSEMVSGTEAFF. Here the CDR3 DNA reads TGTGCCAGCAGTGAAATGGTGTCGGGCACTGAAGCTTTCTTT.

This chain joins TRBV7-9 and TRBJ1-4; tentative D call: TRBD1 (5 bases). Trimming left V 5 bases short and J 8 bases short, with 15 bases between. The CDR3 has 14 residues. Germline V gives CDR1 SEHNR, CDR2 FQNEAQ (reference sequence). Here the CDR3 DNA reads TGTGCCAGCAGCCGTGACAGAGATTCCGAAAAACTGTTTTTT. Residues: CASSRDRDSEKLFF.

This clone was observed a single time. This chain links TRBV20-1 with TRBJ1-5; D may be TRBD1 (5 bases). Trimming stripped 6 bases from V and 7 bases from J, with 10 bases between. Germline values: CDR1 DFQATT, CDR2 SNEGSKA (reference sequence). CDR3 length: 11 amino acids. The CDR3 DNA sequence: TGCAGTGCCGGGGGGGGGCAGCCCCAGCATTTT. Translating it yields CSAGGGQPQHF.

The CDR3 protein is CAISVTLVLTGGLAKNIQYF. For the CDR3, the DNA is TGTGCCATCAGTGTCACGTTGGTGCTGACAGGGGGACTAGCCAAAAACATTCAGTACTTC. The chain recombines TRBV10-3 with TRBJ2-4; 9 bases match TRBD1. The CDR3 is made up of 20 amino acids. The germline V gene encodes CDR1 ENHRY and CDR2 SYGVKD. V was pared by 4 bases and J by 0 bases, with 16 bases of the junction left unmatched.

The CDR3 region is CASSLGTGGGYTF. The CDR3 DNA reads as TGTGCCAGCAGCTTGGGGACAGGGGGTGGCTACACCTTC. The chain has TRBV13 and TRBJ1-2; 11 bases line up with TRBD1. V shed 3 bases and J 7 bases; nucleotides not matched to a gene: 1. Looked up from germline, CDR1 is PRHDT and CDR2 is FYEKMQ (reference sequence). This CDR3 region has 13 residues. Based on the CDR3 plus reference TRBV13 and TRBJ1-2, the full variable domain is AAGVIQSPRHLIKEKRETATLKCYPIPRHDTVYWYQQGPGQDPQFLISFYEKMQSDKGSIPDRFSAQQFSDYHSELNMSSLELGDSALYFCASSLGTGGGYTFGSGTRLTVV.

The chain joins TRBV6-6 to TRBJ1-5, with no clear D. Trimming left V 7 bases short and J 0 bases short, with 7 bases between. Looked up from germline, CDR1 is MNHNY and CDR2 is SVGAGI (reference sequence). This CDR3 is 13 amino acids long. CDR3 amino acids: CASIRGSNQPQHF. The DNA of the CDR3 is TGTGCCAGCATTAGAGGTAGCAATCAGCCCCAGCATTTT.